This T cell receptor beta chain comes out of a study of beta chain features in type 1 diabetes. Whole-study context: Sorted cell examination encompassed roughly 110 million cells across all samples.

TCRB transcripts that were expressed got sequenced, as all of the isolated RNA had been reverse transcribed. Sequencing used immunoSEQ multiplex PCR; TCRdb keeps in-frame clones, though not all of them. The sample has around 500,000 clones, 10% to 12% seen once; the top ten hold 0.045% to 0.06%. V trimming: 1 base; J trimming: 8 bases; junction bases outside the gene matches: 8. Germline CDR1 is SGHRS and CDR2 is YFSETQ. CDR3 length: 16 amino acids. This TCR was recovered from a woman in her late teens or twenties in good health. The V call is TRBV5-1, the J call TRBJ2-1; 11 bases agree with TRBD2. The sample was naive CD4+ T cells from blood. In DNA, the CDR3 is TGCGCCAGCAGCTTGCTCTCTAGCGGGGGGTTCCATGAGCAGTTCTTC. This gives the protein CASSLLSSGGFHEQFF.